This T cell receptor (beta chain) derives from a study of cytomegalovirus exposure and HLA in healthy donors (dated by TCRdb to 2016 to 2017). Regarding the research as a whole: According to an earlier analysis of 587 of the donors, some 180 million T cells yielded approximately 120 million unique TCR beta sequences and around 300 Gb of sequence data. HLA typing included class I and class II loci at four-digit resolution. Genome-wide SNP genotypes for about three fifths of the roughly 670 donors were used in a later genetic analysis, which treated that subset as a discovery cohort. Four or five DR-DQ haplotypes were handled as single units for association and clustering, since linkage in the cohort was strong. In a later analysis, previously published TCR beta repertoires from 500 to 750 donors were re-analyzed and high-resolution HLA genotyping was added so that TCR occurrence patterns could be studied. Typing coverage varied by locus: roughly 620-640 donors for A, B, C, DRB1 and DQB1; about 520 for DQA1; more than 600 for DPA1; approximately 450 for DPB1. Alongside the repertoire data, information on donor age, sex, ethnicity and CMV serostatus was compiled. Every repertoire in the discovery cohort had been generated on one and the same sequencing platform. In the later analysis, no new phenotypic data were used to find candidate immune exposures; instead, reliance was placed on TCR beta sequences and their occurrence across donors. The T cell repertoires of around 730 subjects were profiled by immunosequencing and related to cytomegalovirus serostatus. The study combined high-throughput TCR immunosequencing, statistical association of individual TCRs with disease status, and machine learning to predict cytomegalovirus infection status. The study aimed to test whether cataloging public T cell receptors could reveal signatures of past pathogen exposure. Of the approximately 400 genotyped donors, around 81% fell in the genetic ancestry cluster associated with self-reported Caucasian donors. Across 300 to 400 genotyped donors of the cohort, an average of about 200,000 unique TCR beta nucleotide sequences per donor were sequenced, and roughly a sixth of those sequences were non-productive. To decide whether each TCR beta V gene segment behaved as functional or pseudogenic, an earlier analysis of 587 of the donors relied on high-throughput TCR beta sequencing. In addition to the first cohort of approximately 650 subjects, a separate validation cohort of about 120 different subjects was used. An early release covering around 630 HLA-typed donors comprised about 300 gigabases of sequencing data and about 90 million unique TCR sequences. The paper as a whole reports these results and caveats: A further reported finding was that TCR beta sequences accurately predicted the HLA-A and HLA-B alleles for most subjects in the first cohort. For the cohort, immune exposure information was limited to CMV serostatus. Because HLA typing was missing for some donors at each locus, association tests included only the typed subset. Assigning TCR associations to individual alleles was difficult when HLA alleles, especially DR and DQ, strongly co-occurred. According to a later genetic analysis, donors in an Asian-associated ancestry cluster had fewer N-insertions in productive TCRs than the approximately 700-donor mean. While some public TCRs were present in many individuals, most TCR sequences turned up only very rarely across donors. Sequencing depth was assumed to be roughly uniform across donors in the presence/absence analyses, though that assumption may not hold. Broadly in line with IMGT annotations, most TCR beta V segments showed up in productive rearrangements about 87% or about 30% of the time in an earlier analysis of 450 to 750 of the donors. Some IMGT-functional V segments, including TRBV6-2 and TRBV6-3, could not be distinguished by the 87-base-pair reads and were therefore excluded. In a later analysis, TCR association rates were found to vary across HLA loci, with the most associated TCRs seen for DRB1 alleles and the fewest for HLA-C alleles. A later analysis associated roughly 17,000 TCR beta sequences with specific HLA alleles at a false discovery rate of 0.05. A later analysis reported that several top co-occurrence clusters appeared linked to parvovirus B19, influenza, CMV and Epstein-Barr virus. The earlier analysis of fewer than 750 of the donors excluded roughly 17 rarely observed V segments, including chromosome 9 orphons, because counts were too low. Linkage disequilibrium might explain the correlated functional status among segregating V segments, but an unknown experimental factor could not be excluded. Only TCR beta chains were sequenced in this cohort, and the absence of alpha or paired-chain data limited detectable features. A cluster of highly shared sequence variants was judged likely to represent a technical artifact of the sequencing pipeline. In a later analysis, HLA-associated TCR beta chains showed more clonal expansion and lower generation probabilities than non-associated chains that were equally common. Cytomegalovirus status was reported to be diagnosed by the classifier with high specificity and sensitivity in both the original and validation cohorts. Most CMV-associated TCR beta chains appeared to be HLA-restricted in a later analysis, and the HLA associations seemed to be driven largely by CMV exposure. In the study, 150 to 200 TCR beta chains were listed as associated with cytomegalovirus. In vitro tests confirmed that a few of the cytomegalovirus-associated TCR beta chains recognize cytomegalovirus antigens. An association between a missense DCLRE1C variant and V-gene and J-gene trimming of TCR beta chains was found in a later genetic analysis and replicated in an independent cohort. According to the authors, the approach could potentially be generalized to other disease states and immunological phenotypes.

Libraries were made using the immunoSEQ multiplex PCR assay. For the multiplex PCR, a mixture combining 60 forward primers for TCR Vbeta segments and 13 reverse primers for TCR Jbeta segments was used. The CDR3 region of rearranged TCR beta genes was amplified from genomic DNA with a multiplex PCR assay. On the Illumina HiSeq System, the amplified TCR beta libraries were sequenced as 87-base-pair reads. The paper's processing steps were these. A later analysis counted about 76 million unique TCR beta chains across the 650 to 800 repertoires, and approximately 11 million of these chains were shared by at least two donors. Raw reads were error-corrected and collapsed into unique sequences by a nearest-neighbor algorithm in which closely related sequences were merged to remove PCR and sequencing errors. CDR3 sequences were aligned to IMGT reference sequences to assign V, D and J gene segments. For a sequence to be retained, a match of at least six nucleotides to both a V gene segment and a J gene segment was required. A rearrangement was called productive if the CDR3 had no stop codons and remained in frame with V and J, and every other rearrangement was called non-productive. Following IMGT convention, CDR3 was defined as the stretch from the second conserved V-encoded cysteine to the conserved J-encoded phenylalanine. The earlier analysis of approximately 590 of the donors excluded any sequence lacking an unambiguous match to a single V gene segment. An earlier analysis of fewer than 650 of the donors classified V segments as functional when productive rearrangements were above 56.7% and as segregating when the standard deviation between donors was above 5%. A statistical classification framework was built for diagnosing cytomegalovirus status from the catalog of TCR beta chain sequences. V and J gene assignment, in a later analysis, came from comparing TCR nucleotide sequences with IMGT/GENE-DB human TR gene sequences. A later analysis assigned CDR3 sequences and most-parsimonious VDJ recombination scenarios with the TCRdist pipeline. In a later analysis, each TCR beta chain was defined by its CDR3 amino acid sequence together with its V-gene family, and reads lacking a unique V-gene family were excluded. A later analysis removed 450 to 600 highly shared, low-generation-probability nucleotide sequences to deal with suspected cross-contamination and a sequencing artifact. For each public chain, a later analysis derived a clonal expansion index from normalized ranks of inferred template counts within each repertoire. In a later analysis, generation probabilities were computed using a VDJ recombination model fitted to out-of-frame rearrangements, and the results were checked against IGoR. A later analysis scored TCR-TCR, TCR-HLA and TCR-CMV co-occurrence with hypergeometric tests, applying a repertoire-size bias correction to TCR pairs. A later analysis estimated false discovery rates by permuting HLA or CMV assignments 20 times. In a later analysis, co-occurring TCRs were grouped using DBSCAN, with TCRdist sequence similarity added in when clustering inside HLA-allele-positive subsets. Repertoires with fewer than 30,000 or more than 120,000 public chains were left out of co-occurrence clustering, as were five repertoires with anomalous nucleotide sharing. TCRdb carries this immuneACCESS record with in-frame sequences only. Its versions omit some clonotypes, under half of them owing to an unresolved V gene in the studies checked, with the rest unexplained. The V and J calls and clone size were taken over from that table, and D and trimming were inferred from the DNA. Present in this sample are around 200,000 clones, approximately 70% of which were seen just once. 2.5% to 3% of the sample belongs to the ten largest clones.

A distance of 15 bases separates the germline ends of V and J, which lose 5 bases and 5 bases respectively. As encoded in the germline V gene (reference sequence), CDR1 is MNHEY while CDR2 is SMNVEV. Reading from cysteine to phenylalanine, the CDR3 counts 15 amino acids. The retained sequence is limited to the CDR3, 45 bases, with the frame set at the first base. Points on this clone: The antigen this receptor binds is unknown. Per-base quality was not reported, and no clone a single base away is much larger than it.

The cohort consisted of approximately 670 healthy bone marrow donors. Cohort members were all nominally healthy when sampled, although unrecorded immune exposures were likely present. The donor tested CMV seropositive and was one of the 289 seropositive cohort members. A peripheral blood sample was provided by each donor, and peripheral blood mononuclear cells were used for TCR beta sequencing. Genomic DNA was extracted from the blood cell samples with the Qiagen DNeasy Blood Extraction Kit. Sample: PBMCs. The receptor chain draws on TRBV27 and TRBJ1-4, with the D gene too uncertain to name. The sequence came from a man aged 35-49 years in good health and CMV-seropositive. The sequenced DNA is TGTGCCAGCAGTCCCTACCCCCGACTAAATGAAAAACTGTTTTTT. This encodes CASSPYPRLNEKLFF.